The entry below gives a single T cell receptor (beta chain) sequence along with its context. This specimen comes from a study of blood T cell repertoires in COVID-19. Whole-study context: PBMCs, B-cell-depleted T cells, or T cells were the source of the cDNA or gDNA that made up the material.

V lost 5 bases and J lost 8, with 12 bases in between. Germline V gene data show CDR1 as LNHDA and CDR2 as SQIVND (reference sequence). This CDR3 has 12 residues. Authors' processing steps: Reference gene primers were amplified, and this amplification served to estimate nucleated cell counts. Clones were read by immunoSEQ multiplex PCR, and TCRdb kept only the in-frame ones, dropping some. That table is the source of V, J and clone size, and D and trimming were worked out from the DNA. The repertoire holds about 440,000 clones, about 90% seen once, with roughly 1.9% in the top ten. The sample taken for sequencing was PBMCs or T cells enriched from blood (not recorded which). The gene calls are TRBV19 and TRBJ1-2; TRBD1 might be the D (6 bases). This TCR was recovered from a young woman with acute COVID-19. Here the CDR3 reads CASSPQGYGYTF. As DNA, the CDR3 is TGTGCCAGTAGTCCTCAGGGGTACGGCTACACCTTC.